This entry features one TCR beta chain sequence. The table lists this clone with a few counts. There is no known antigen for this receptor. No base quality information exists; no much larger clone differs at one position. This entry belongs to a study of cytomegalovirus exposure and HLA in healthy donors (dated by TCRdb to between 2016 and 2019). With regard to the full study: In an earlier analysis of under 600 of the donors, 276 Gb of sequence data and 117 million unique TCR beta sequences from 150 million to 200 million T cells were reported. Roughly 5 DR-DQ haplotypes were handled as single units for association and clustering because linkage in the cohort was strong. A later analysis re-examined previously published TCR beta repertoires from more than 600 donors and added high-resolution HLA genotyping to investigate patterns of TCR occurrence. The study used immunosequencing to profile the T cell repertoires of approximately 690 subjects and linked those repertoires to cytomegalovirus serostatus. A later genetic analysis took genome-wide SNP genotypes for about 65% of the roughly 670 donors and used that subset as a discovery cohort. Among almost 400 genotyped donors of the cohort, an average of around 240,000 unique TCR beta nucleotide sequences were sequenced per donor, 15% to 20% of them non-productive. Of the approximately 370 genotyped donors, approximately 81% were placed in the genetic ancestry cluster associated with self-reported Caucasian donors. In addition to the first cohort of approximately 650 subjects, a separate validation cohort of approximately 110 different subjects was used. Donor age, sex, ethnicity and CMV serostatus were compiled together with the repertoire data. Rather than using new phenotypic data, the later analysis identified candidate immune exposures from TCR beta sequences and from how often those sequences occurred across donors. Approximately 300 gigabases of sequencing data and around 88 million unique TCR sequences made up an early release that covered several hundred HLA-typed donors. The study was designed to test whether signatures of past pathogen exposure could be identified by cataloging public T cell receptors. The study combined high-throughput TCR immunosequencing, statistical association of individual TCRs with disease status, and machine learning to predict cytomegalovirus infection status. An earlier analysis of 587 of the donors used high-throughput TCR beta sequencing to judge whether each TCR beta V gene segment behaved as functional or pseudogenic. Every repertoire in the discovery cohort had been generated on one and the same sequencing platform. HLA typing covered class I and class II loci at four-digit resolution. Typing coverage differed by locus: A, B, C, DRB1 and DQB1 were typed in roughly 629-630 donors, DQA1 in about 550, DPA1 in 600 to 610, and DPB1 in around 490. Overall study outcomes, separate from this receptor: In a later analysis, TCR association rates were found to vary across HLA loci, with the most associated TCRs seen for DRB1 alleles and the fewest for HLA-C alleles. In the study, around 150 TCR beta chains were listed as associated with cytomegalovirus. When HLA alleles, especially DR and DQ, strongly co-occurred, TCR associations were difficult to assign to individual alleles. This cohort had only TCR beta chains sequenced, and the lack of alpha or paired-chain data limited which features could be detected. In an earlier analysis of several hundred of the donors, most TCR beta V segments were observed in productive rearrangements about 90% or about 30% of the time, broadly matching IMGT annotations. In a later genetic analysis, a missense DCLRE1C variant was associated with V-gene and J-gene trimming of TCR beta chains, and the association was replicated in an independent cohort. A cluster of highly shared sequence variants was judged likely to be a technical artifact of the sequencing pipeline. The only immune exposure information available for the cohort was CMV serostatus. The classifier was reported to diagnose cytomegalovirus status with high specificity and sensitivity in both the original and validation cohorts. The presence/absence analyses assumed that sequencing depth was roughly uniform across donors, and that assumption may not be true. The 87-base-pair reads could not distinguish some IMGT-functional V segments, including TRBV6-2 and TRBV6-3, so those segments were excluded. Linkage disequilibrium might explain the correlated functional status among segregating V segments, but an unknown experimental factor could not be ruled out. Across donors, most TCR sequences were observed very rarely, whereas some public TCRs were present in many individuals. In a later analysis, HLA-associated TCR beta chains were found to be more clonally expanded and to have lower generation probabilities than equally common non-associated chains. Because counts were too low, more than 15 rarely observed V segments, including chromosome 9 orphons, were excluded from the earlier analysis of some 590 of the donors. In vitro tests confirmed that a few of the cytomegalovirus-associated TCR beta chains recognize cytomegalovirus antigens. Several of the top co-occurrence clusters appeared to be linked to parvovirus B19, influenza, CMV and Epstein-Barr virus, according to a later analysis. HLA typing was unavailable for some donors at each locus, so association tests used only the typed subset. A further reported finding was that TCR beta sequences accurately predicted the HLA-A and HLA-B alleles for most subjects in the first cohort. The authors suggested that the approach could potentially be generalized to other disease states and immunological phenotypes. In a later analysis, 16,951 TCR beta sequences were associated with specific HLA alleles at a false discovery rate of 0.05. According to a later genetic analysis, donors in an Asian-associated ancestry cluster had fewer N-insertions in productive TCRs than the approximately 700-donor mean. Most CMV-associated TCR beta chains appeared to be HLA-restricted in a later analysis, and the HLA associations seemed to be driven largely by CMV exposure.

In total, approximately 700 healthy bone marrow donors made up the cohort. All cohort members were sampled while nominally healthy, although unrecorded immune exposures were likely present. Of the 600 to 750 cohort members, approximately 290 had a positive CMV serostatus and approximately 400 had a negative one, while no CMV serostatus was recorded for the donor. Each donor provided a peripheral blood sample, and peripheral blood mononuclear cells were used for TCR beta sequencing. Genomic DNA extraction from the blood cell samples was performed with the Qiagen DNeasy Blood Extraction Kit. Library method: the immunoSEQ multiplex PCR assay. A mixture of 60 forward primers for TCR Vbeta segments and 13 reverse primers for TCR Jbeta segments was used in the multiplex PCR. The CDR3 region of rearranged TCR beta genes was amplified from genomic DNA with a multiplex PCR assay. The amplified TCR beta libraries were sequenced on the Illumina HiSeq System as 87-base-pair reads. The published analysis was carried out like this. A later analysis counted tens of millions of unique TCR beta chains across the 666 repertoires, and some 11 million of these chains were shared by at least two donors. A nearest-neighbor algorithm error-corrected the raw reads and collapsed the reads into unique sequences, merging closely related sequences to remove PCR and sequencing errors. CDR3 sequences were aligned to IMGT reference sequences to assign V, D and J gene segments. For a sequence to be retained, a match of at least six nucleotides to both a V gene segment and a J gene segment was required. Rearrangements were classified as productive when the CDR3 lacked stop codons and remained in frame with V and J, and all other rearrangements were classified as non-productive. CDR3 was defined by IMGT convention, running from the second conserved V-encoded cysteine to the conserved J-encoded phenylalanine. The earlier analysis of 587 of the donors excluded sequences that lacked an unambiguous match to a single V gene segment. An earlier analysis of 450 to 650 of the donors called V segments functional above 56.7% productive rearrangements and segregating when the between-donor standard deviation exceeded 5%. A statistical classification framework was developed to diagnose cytomegalovirus status using the catalog of TCR beta chain sequences. In a later analysis, TCR nucleotide sequences were compared against IMGT/GENE-DB human TR gene sequences so that V and J genes could be assigned. A later analysis assigned CDR3 sequences and most-parsimonious VDJ recombination scenarios with the TCRdist pipeline. In a later analysis, each TCR beta chain was defined by its CDR3 amino acid sequence together with its V-gene family, and reads lacking a unique V-gene family were excluded. As a way to deal with suspected cross-contamination and a sequencing artifact, a later analysis dropped 500 to 700 nucleotide sequences that were highly shared and had low generation probability. A later analysis calculated a clonal expansion index for each public chain from normalized within-repertoire ranks of inferred template counts. In a later analysis, generation probabilities were computed with a VDJ recombination model fitted to out-of-frame rearrangements, and the resulting probabilities were checked against IGoR. A later analysis scored TCR-TCR, TCR-HLA and TCR-CMV co-occurrence with hypergeometric tests, applying a repertoire-size bias correction to TCR pairs. To estimate false discovery rates, a later analysis permuted the HLA or CMV assignments 20 times. In a later analysis, co-occurring TCRs were grouped with DBSCAN, and TCRdist sequence similarity was added when clustering was performed within HLA-allele-positive subsets. Co-occurrence clustering excluded repertoires with fewer than 30,000 or more than 120,000 public chains, plus five with anomalous nucleotide sharing. TCRdb re-hosts the immuneACCESS table, in-frame sequences only. Its copies lack some clones; in the studies checked, an unresolved V gene accounts for under half of them, and the cause for the rest is not known. The V and J calls and clone size are taken from that table; D and trimming were inferred from the DNA. This sample has approximately 150,000 clones in its table, and approximately 70% of those were observed once. The ten largest clones add up to 2% to 3% of the sample.

The junction shows trimming of 0 bases on V and 2 bases on J, plus 10 bases between the germline ends. The germline V gene sets CDR1 to LGHNA and CDR2 to YSLEER. The CDR3 sequence holds 15 residues, the cysteine and phenylalanine included. Only CDR3 DNA remains: 45 bases, in frame from the first base. The TCR was taken from a human donor in good health. The rearrangement joined TRBV4-3 to TRBJ1-2; TRBD1 might be the D gene, on 5 matching bases. Sequenced: PBMCs. The DNA reads TGCGCCAGCAGCCAAGATCCGGCAGGGAACTATGGCTACACCTTC. It translates to CASSQDPAGNYGYTF.